The rows below give T cell receptor beta chains drawn from one sample of a study of blood T cells in healthy people across ages. TCRdb reprocessed the 5' RACE reads with MiXCR, giving one entry per CDR3 protein. The table records 1.5 million or so distinct CDR3 sequences, roughly 43% of them present only once. The sequencing sample was made of blood. The receptors derive from a woman between 18 and 30 years old in good health. Each CDR3 is given with its conserved first and last residue. Each record gives: J gene, clone size, V gene, D gene, CDR3 DNA, CDR3 protein. A D gene is named only where the DNA matches it firmly. Size is stated for part of the rows, as once, few or many counts, or as a class when the clone is expanded.

>TRBJ2-2|-|TRBV29-1|TRBD2
TGCAGCGTGGCGGGACTAACGAACACCGGGGAGCTGTTTTTT
CSVAGLTNTGELFF
>TRBJ2-5|-|TRBV9|TRBD2
TGTGCCAGCAGCCCCGGACTAGCGAATAGGGCCCAAGAGACCCAGTACTTC
CASSPGLANRAQETQYF
>TRBJ2-7|few|TRBV29-1|TRBD2
TGCAGCGTGCAGACTAGCGGGGGGGCCAACGAGCAGTACTTC
CSVQTSGGANEQYF
>TRBJ2-7|-|TRBV20-1|TRBD1
TGCAGTGCTAGAGATCCTTGGGACAGAACCTACGAGCAGTACTTC
CSARDPWDRTYEQYF
>TRBJ2-3|few|TRBV20-1|TRBD1
TGCAGTGAAACGACAGGGGCAGATACGCAGTATTTT
CSETTGADTQYF
>TRBJ1-1|many|TRBV7-9|-
TGTGCCAGCAGGGATGGGTCGCTAAACACTGAAGCTTTCTTT
CASRDGSLNTEAFF
>TRBJ2-7|many|TRBV6-5|-
TGTGCCAGCAGTTACTCGAGGGGTTACGAGCAGTACTTC
CASSYSRGYEQYF
>TRBJ2-7|-|TRBV6-5|TRBD2
TGTGCCAGCAGGTATAGCGGGGAGAGCTCCTACGAGCAGTACTTC
CASRYSGESSYEQYF
>TRBJ2-5|few|TRBV5-1|-
TGCGCCAGCAGCTCCGGGGGGCAGCATCGGATCGAGACCCAGTACTTC
CASSSGGQHRIETQYF
>TRBJ1-1|-|TRBV27|-
TGTGCCAGCAGTTTAGTGAACGGTCAAATGAACACTGAAGCTTTCTTT
CASSLVNGQMNTEAFF
>TRBJ1-1|few|TRBV6-5|TRBD1
TGTGCCAGCAGACCTCGGACAGGGGGCTACACTGAAGCTTTCTTT
CASRPRTGGYTEAFF
>TRBJ1-2|few|TRBV4-2|-
TGTGCCAGCAGCCAAGGAACCGGAACAGGCTATGGCTACACCTTC
CASSQGTGTGYGYTF
>TRBJ1-2|-|TRBV5-1|-
TGCGCCAGCAGCTTTTTGGACACCAACTATGGCTACACCTTC
CASSFLDTNYGYTF
>TRBJ1-1|-|TRBV20-1|-
TGCAGTGCTACCAGGGGAAGAATGAACACTGAAGCTTTCTTT
CSATRGRMNTEAFF
>TRBJ2-3|once|TRBV27|TRBD2
TGTGCCAGCCCGGGACTAGCAGATACGCAGTATTTT
CASPGLADTQYF
>TRBJ2-3|-|TRBV7-2|TRBD1
TGTGCCAGCAGCTTAACGAGGGGGCAAGATACGCAGTATTTT
CASSLTRGQDTQYF
>TRBJ2-5|-|TRBV20-1|TRBD2
TGCAGTGCTAGACCGCTAGCGGGTTCTTTAAATGAGCAGTACTTC
CSARPLAGSLNEQYF
>TRBJ2-6|-|TRBV7-2|-
TGTGCCAGCAGCACCCAGGGTAGCCTTATTGGGGCCAACGTCCTGACTTTC
CASSTQGSLIGANVLTF
>TRBJ2-7|-|TRBV27|TRBD1
TGTGCCAGCAGCATACGGGACAGCTTCGAGCAGTACTTC
CASSIRDSFEQYF
>TRBJ1-5|-|TRBV6-2/TRBV6-3|-
TGTGCCAGCACCCTGAGGGATCAGCCCCAGCATTTT
CASTLRDQPQHF
>TRBJ2-3|-|TRBV12-3/TRBV12-4|-
TGTGCCAGCAGTTTAAAGGTTGCGCGAGCGGGCACAGATACGCAGTATTTT
CASSLKVARAGTDTQYF
>TRBJ1-5|few|TRBV4-1|-
TGCGCCAGCAGCCAACATGCCCTGGACAGAAAGCAGCCCCAGCATTTT
CASSQHALDRKQPQHF
>TRBJ2-3|-|TRBV29-1|-
TGCAGCGTTGGGTTCAGGGGAAGTATAGATACGCAGTATTTT
CSVGFRGSIDTQYF
>TRBJ1-2|-|TRBV3-1|-
TGTGCCAGCAGCCAGGCAGGAGACAGCCGAAACTATGGCTACACCTTC
CASSQAGDSRNYGYTF
>TRBJ2-5|few|TRBV6-5|TRBD2
TGTGCCAGCTCGAGACTAGCCCTCCAAGAGACCCAGTACTTC
CASSRLALQETQYF
>TRBJ2-1|-|TRBV7-8|-
TGTGCCAGCAGCTTAGAAGGTGGGGGCTACAATGAGCAGTTCTTC
CASSLEGGGYNEQFF
>TRBJ2-1|-|TRBV28|TRBD2
TGTGCCAGCAGCCCCCGGACTAGCGGAAGTTCCTACTACAATGAGCAGTTCTTC
CASSPRTSGSSYYNEQFF
>TRBJ1-5|many|TRBV29-1|-
TGCAGCGTTGAAGTTACGGAGGATCAGCCCCAGCATTTT
CSVEVTEDQPQHF
>TRBJ2-7|-|TRBV7-9|-
TGTGCCAGCAGCTTAGCGACCGGACTGTACTTC
CASSLATGLYF
>TRBJ2-7|-|TRBV7-9|TRBD2
TGTGCCAGCAACTTAACTAGCGGGAGGGCCGGGTCCTACGAGCAGTACTTC
CASNLTSGRAGSYEQYF
>TRBJ1-6|-|TRBV4-2|TRBD1
TGTGCCAGCAGCCGAAGGGGACAGCTTAATTCACCCCTCCACTTT
CASSRRGQLNSPLHF
>TRBJ2-7|few|TRBV6-5|-
TGTGCCAGCAGTTACGGGCAGGGCCACTACGAGCAGTACTTC
CASSYGQGHYEQYF
>TRBJ2-3|-|TRBV5-1|TRBD2
TGCGCCAGCAGCCTGGAGGGTAGCGGGACCGGGGATACGCAGTATTTT
CASSLEGSGTGDTQYF
>TRBJ1-1|few|TRBV28|-
TGTGCCAGCAGCTCGCCATGGCGAACTGAAGCTTTCTTT
CASSSPWRTEAFF
>TRBJ1-2|few|TRBV4-1|TRBD1
TGCGCCAGCAGCCTCATTACCCAGGGGGACTATGGCTACACCTTC
CASSLITQGDYGYTF
>TRBJ1-4|-|TRBV2|-
TGTGCCAGCAGCCGGGCCCGAGCGAATGAAAAACTGTTTTTT
CASSRARANEKLFF
>TRBJ2-4|-|TRBV5-1|TRBD2
TGCGCCAGCAGCTTGCCCAGCGGGGGAACGAAAAACATTCAGTACTTC
CASSLPSGGTKNIQYF
>TRBJ2-7|-|TRBV15|TRBD1
TGTGCCACCAGCAAAGGGACAGATTTAGACTTC
CATSKGTDLDF
>TRBJ2-1|-|TRBV7-3|-
TGTGCCAGCAGCTTTATGTCCCACGACAATGAGCAGTTCTTC
CASSFMSHDNEQFF
>TRBJ2-7|-|TRBV7-9|-
TGTGCCAGCATTAAGAGTAGCTCCTACGAGCAGTACTTC
CASIKSSSYEQYF
>TRBJ2-7|-|TRBV15|-
TGTGCCACCAGCAGAGACCTATCTGCCCGGGAGCAGTACTTC
CATSRDLSAREQYF
>TRBJ1-2|few|TRBV9|-
TGTGCCAGCAGCGTAGACCCGCAGGGAGCGGTCTATGGCTACACCTTC
CASSVDPQGAVYGYTF
>TRBJ2-3|few|TRBV3-1|-
TGTGCCAGCAGCCCCGGGACTTATACAGATACGCAGTATTTT
CASSPGTYTDTQYF
>TRBJ2-3|few|TRBV7-9|-
TGTGTCAGCAGCCCGGGACTGGCTAGCACAGATACGCAGTATTTT
CVSSPGLASTDTQYF
>TRBJ2-7|-|TRBV29-1|TRBD2
TGCAGCGTTACAACTGGGTCTGGGACTAGCGGGAGACTGGGGGAGCAGTACTTC
CSVTTGSGTSGRLGEQYF
>TRBJ1-6|-|TRBV29-1|-
TGCAGCGCACGAGGGGATCCCGATTCACCCCTCCACTTT
CSARGDPDSPLHF
>TRBJ1-2|-|TRBV25-1|-
TGTGCCAGCAGTGAATTCGGCGTTGGAGGGAATGACTACACCTTC
CASSEFGVGGNDYTF
>TRBJ2-7|few|TRBV30|-
TGTGCCTGGGAAACCCCCGGGACACACTACGAGCAGTACTTC
CAWETPGTHYEQYF
>TRBJ1-2|-|TRBV15|-
TGTGCCACCAGCAGATCTGGGGACGGAACTAACTATGGCTACACCTTC
CATSRSGDGTNYGYTF
>TRBJ2-1|-|TRBV11-1|-
TGTGCCAGCAGCTTAATCTGGCAGAGCTCCTACAATGAGCTGTTCTTC
CASSLIWQSSYNELFF
>TRBJ2-2|-|TRBV9|-
TGTGCCAGCAGCGTAGTATTCGGGGAGCTGTTTTTT
CASSVVFGELFF
>TRBJ2-3|-|TRBV7-9|-
TGTGCCAGCAGTCTAGACAGAACTTACACAGATACGCAGTATTTT
CASSLDRTYTDTQYF
>TRBJ2-5|-|TRBV2|-
TGTGCCAGCAGTGACAGGCCCCTGGGAGAGACCCAGTACTTC
CASSDRPLGETQYF
>TRBJ2-3|-|TRBV12-3/TRBV12-4|TRBD1
TGTGCCAGCACCCCAGGGGGCGCGAGCACAGATGCGCAGTATTTT
CASTPGGASTDAQYF
>TRBJ2-5|few|TRBV10-3|-
TGTGCCATCAGTGAAGGGACGCAAGAGACCCAGTACTTC
CAISEGTQETQYF